Following are 5 T cell receptor beta chains from one sample sequenced in a study of T cells in localized non-small cell lung cancer. Using immunoSEQ multiplex PCR, the repertoire was profiled, and TCRdb retains in-frame clones only, with some absent. The sample consists of some 25,000 clones, 80% to 95% of them appearing once. Sequenced here: peripheral blood, sampled before any cancer treatment. The receptor source for this set is a woman aged 35 to 69 with stage I lung adenocarcinoma.

Here the CDR3 DNA reads TGTGCCAGCAGCTTGTGGGGGCTGGGCAATCAGCCCCAGCATTTT. Translated, it gives CASSLWGLGNQPQHF. This rearrangement joins TRBV5-6 to TRBJ1-5; a possible D gene is TRBD1 (6 bases). The germline gives CDR1 SGHDT, CDR2 YYEEEE. This CDR3 has 15 amino acids. Trimming left V 1 base short and J 2 bases short, with 10 bases between. Using reference TRBV5-6 and TRBJ1-5 for the parts outside the CDR3, the full variable domain is DAGVTQSPTHLIKTRGQQVTLRCSPKSGHDTVSWYQQALGQGPQFIFQYYEEEERQRGNFPDRFSGHQFPNYSSELNVNALLLGDSALYLCASSLWGLGNQPQHFGDGTRLSIL.

This sequence joins TRBV18 and TRBJ1-2, with D unclear. The CDR3 length is 13 residues. Trimming stripped 2 bases from V and 5 bases from J, with 9 bases between. CDR1 and CDR2 from the germline V gene are KGHSH and LQKENI. The DNA for the CDR3 is TGTGCCAGCTCACCAAATACGTATTATGGCTACACCTTC. Translated, it gives CASSPNTYYGYTF.

V usage is TRBV18 and J usage is TRBJ2-1; D not resolved. This CDR3 has 12 residues. V was shortened by 3 bases and J by 12 bases, with 12 bases between the two germline ends. CDR1 and CDR2 (germline): KGHSH, LQKENI. The CDR3 nucleotides read TGTGCCAGCTCACCCGTTGACAAGGGGCAGTTCTTC. Encoded protein: CASSPVDKGQFF.

The chain uses TRBV5-1 and TRBJ2-3; D perhaps matches TRBD1 (6 bases). The CDR3 has 15 residues. Trimming took 4 bases from V and 2 from J, leaving 14 bases between them. Per germline, CDR1 SGHRS and CDR2 YFSETQ. The DNA for the CDR3 is TGCGCCAGCAGCGCTCAGGACAGCTCCACAGATACGCAGTATTTT. Protein sequence: CASSAQDSSTDTQYF. The variable domain in full, completed from reference TRBV5-1 and TRBJ2-3, reads KAGVTQTPRYLIKTRGQQVTLSCSPISGHRSVSWYQQTPGQGLQFLFEYFSETQRNKGNFPGRFSGRQFSNSRSEMNVSTLELGDSALYLCASSAQDSSTDTQYFGPGTRLTVL.

This sequence joins TRBV18 and TRBJ2-2; D remains unclear. The CDR3 spans 12 residues. V lost 2 bases to trimming and J lost 7 bases, with 5 bases between them. CDR1 is KGHSH, CDR2 LQKENI, per germline. The CDR3 here is CASSPTNGELFF. CDR3 in DNA: TGTGCCAGCTCACCAACCAACGGGGAGCTGTTTTTT.